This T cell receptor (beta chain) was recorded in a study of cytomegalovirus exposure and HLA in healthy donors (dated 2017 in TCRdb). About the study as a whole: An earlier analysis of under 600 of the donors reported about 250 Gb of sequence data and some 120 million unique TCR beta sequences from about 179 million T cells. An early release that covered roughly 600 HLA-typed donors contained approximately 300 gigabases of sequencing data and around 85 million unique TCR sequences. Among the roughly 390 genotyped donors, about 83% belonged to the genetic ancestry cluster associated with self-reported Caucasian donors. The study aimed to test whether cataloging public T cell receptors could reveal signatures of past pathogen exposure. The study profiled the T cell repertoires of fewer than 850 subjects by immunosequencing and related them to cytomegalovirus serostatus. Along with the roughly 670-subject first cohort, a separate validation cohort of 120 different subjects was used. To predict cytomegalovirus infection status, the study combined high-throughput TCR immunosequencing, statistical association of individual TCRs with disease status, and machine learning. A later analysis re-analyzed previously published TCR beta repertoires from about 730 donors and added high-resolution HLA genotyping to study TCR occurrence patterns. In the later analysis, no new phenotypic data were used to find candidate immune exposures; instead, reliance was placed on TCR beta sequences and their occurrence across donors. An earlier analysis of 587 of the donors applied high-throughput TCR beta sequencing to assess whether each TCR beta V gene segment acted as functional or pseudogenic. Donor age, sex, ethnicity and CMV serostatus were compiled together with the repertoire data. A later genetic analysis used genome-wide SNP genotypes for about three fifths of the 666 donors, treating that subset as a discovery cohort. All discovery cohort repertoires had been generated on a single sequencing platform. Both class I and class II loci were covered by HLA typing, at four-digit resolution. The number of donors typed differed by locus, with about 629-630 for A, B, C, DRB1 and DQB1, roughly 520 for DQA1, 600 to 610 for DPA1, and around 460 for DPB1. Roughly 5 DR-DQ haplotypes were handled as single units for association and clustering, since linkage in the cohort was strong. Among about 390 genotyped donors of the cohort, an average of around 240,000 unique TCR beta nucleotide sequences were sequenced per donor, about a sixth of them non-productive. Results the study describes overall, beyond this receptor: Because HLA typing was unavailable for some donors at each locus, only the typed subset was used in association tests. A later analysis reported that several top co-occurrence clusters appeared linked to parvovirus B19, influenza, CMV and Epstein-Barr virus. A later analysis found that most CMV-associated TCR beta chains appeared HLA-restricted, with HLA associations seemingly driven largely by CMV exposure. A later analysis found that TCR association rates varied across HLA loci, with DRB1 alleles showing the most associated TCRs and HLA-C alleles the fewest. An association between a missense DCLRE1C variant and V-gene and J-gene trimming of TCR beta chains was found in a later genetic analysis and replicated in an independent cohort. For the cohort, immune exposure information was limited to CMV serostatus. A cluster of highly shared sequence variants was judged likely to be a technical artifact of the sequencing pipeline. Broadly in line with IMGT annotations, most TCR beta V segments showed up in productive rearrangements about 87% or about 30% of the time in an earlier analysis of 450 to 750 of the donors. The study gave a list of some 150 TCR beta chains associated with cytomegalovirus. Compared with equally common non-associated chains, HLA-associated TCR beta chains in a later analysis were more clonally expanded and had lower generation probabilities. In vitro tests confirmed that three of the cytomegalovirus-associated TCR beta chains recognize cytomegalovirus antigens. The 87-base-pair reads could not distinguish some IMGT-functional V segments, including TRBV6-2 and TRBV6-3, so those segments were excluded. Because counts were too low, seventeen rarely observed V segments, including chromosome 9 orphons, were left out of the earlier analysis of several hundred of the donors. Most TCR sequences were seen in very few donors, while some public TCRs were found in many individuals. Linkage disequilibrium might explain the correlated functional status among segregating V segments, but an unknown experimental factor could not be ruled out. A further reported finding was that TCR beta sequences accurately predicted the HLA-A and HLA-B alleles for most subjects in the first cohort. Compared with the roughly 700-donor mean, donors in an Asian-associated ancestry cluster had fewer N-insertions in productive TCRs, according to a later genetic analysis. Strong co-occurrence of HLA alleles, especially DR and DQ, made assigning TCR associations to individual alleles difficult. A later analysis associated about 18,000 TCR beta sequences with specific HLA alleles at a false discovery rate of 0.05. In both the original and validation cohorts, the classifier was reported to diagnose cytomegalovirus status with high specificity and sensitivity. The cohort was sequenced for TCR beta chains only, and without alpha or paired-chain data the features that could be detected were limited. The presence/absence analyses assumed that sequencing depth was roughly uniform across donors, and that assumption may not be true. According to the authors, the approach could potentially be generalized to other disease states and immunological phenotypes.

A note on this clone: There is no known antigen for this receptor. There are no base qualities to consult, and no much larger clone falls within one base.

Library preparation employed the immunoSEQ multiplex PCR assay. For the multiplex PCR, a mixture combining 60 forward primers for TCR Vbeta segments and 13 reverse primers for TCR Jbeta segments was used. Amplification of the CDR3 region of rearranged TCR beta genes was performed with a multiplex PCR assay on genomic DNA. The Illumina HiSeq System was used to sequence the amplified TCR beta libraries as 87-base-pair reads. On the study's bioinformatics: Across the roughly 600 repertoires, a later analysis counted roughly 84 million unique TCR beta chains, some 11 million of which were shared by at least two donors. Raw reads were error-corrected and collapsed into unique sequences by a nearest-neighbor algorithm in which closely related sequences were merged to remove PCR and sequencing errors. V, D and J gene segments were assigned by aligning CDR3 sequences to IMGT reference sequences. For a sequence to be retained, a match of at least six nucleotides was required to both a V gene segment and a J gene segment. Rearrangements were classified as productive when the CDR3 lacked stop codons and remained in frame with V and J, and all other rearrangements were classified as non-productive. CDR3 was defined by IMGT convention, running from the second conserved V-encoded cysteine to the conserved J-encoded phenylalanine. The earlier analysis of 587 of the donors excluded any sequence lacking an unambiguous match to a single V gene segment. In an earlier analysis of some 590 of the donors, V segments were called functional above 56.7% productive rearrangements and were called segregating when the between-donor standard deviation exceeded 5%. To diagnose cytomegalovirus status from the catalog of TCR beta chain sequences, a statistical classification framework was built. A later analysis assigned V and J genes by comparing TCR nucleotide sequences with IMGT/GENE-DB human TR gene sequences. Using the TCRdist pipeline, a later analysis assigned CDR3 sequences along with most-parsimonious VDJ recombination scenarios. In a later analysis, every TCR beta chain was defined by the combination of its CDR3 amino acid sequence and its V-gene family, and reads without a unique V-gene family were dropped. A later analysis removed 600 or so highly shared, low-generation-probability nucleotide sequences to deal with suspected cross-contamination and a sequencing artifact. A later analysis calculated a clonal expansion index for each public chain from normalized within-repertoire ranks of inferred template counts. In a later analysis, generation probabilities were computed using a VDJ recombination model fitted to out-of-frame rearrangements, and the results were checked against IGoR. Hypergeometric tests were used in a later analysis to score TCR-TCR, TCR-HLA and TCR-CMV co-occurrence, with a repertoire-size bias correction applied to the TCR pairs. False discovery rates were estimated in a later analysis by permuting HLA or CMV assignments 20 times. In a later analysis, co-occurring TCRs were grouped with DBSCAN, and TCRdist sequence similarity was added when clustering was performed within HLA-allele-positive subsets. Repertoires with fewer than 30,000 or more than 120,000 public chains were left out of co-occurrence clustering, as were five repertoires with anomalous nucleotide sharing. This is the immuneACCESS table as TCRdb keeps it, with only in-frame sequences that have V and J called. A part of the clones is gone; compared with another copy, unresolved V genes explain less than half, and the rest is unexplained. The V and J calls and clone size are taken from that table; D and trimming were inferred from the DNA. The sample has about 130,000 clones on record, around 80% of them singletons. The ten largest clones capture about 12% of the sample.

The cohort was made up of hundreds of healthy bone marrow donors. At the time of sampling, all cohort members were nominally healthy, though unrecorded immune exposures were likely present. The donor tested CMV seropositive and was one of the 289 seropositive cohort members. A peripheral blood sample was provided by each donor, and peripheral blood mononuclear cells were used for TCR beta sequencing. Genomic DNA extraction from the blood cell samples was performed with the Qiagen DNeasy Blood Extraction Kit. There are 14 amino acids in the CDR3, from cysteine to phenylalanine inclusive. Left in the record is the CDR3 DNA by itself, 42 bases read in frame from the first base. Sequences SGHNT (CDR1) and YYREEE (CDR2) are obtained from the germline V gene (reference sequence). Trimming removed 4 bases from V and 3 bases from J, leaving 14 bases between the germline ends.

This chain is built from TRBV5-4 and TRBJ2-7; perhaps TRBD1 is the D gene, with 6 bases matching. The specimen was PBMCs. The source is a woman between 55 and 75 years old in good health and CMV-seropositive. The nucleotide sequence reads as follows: TGTGCCAGCAGCCCCCAAGGGGGTGGCTACGAGCAGTACTTC. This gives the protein CASSPQGGGYEQYF.